The clone carrying this T cell receptor beta chain was picked up many times. Its antigen is still unknown. The record originates from a study of neurological immune-mediated disorders. Study outcomes and limitations: It was HTLV-1-associated myelopathy that showed the most TCR clonal expansion, while multiple sclerosis showed the least, falling below healthy controls.

Template-switch 5'RACE cDNA synthesis added a 10-nucleotide unique molecular identifier. MiXCR was run by TCRdb on the 5' RACE reads, yielding one entry per CDR3 protein. The sample yields roughly 32,000 distinct CDR3 sequences, roughly 15% seen once. Healthy control samples came from blood bank volunteers in Maryland, USA. Unsorted libraries were generated from 2 million PBMCs. These cells had been stored in RNAlater at -80 C. This CDR3 is 15 amino acids long. V lost 4 bases to trimming and J lost 3 bases; unmatched junction nucleotides: 9. Looked up from germline, CDR1 is MNHEY and CDR2 is SVGEGT. The chain uses TRBV6-2 or TRBV6-3 and TRBJ2-7, with 7 bases that match TRBD1. The specimen was PBMCs. The clonotype was recovered from a man aged 65-85 years in good health. CDR3 coding DNA: TGTGCCAGCAGTTGGGACAGTAGTGGAAACTACGAGCAGTACTTC. This sequence encodes CASSWDSSGNYEQYF.